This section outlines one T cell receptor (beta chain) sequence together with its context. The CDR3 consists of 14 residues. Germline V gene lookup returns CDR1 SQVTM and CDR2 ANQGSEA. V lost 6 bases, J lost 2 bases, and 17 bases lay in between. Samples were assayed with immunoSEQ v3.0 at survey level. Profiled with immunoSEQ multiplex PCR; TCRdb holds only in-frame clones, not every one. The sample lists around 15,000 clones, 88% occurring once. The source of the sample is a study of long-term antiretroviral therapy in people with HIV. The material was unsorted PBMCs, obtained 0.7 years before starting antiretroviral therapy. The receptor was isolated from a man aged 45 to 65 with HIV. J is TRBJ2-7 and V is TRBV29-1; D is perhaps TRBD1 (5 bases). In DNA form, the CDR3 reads TGCAGCGTGCAACTCCCTAGGACACCCTACGAGCAGTACTTC. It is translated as CSVQLPRTPYEQYF.